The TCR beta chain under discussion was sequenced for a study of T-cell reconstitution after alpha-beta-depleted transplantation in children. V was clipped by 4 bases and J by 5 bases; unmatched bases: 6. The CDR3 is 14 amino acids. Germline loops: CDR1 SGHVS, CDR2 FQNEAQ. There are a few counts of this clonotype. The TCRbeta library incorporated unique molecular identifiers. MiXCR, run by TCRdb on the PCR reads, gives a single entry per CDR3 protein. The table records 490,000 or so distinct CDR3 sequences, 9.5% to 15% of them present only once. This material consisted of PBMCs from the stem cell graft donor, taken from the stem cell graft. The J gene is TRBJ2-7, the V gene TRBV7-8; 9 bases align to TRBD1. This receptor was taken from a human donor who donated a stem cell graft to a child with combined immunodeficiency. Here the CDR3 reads CASSSRQGGHEQYF. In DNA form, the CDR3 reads TGTGCCAGCAGCTCCCGACAGGGGGGGCACGAGCAGTACTTC.